What follows are 32 T cell receptor beta chains derived from one specimen sequenced in a study of blood T cell repertoires in COVID-19. Assay: immunoSEQ multiplex PCR; the TCRdb copy retains only in-frame clones and omits some. This sample has some 250,000 clones; around 90% occur once, and the top ten carry 2.3%. Sequencing used PBMCs or T cells enriched from blood (not recorded which). These receptors came from a woman between 40 and 50 years old with acute COVID-19.

In its sample, this clone was seen once. The CDR3 region is CASSYVTSGSVLEQYF. The CDR3 DNA reads as TGTGCCAGCAGTTACGTGACTAGCGGGAGCGTTCTCGAGCAGTACTTC. The chain links TRBV6-2 or TRBV6-3 to TRBJ2-7, with 12 nucleotides matching TRBD2. CDR3 length equals 16 residues. Trimming cost V 2 bases and J 6 bases; bases outside gene matches: 8. Germline CDR1 reads MNHEY; CDR2 reads SVGEGT.

The chain has TRBV30 and TRBJ1-1; TRBD1 agrees at 8 bases. The CDR3 sequence is 12 residues long. With V trimmed by 8 bases and J by 1 base, 3 bases remained unmatched. Per the germline V gene, CDR1 is GTSNPN and CDR2 is SVGIG (reference sequence). The CDR3 is CAMTGENTEAFF. The CDR3 bases are TGTGCCATGACAGGGGAGAACACTGAAGCTTTCTTT.

There are a few counts of this clone. This chain joins TRBV29-1 and TRBJ2-1, with TRBD1 identical over 9 bases. CDR1 and CDR2 from the germline V gene are SQVTM and ANQGSEA. Unmatched junction bases numbered 2, after V lost 7 bases and J lost 1 base. There are 13 residues in the CDR3. In DNA form, the CDR3 reads TGCAGCGGGACAGGGGTATCCTACAATGAGCAGTTCTTC. It translates to CSGTGVSYNEQFF.

The rearrangement links TRBV30 to TRBJ2-2, with 7 bases that match TRBD1. The CDR3 is 15 residues long. Germline V gene data show CDR1 as GTSNPN and CDR2 as SVGIG (reference sequence). V dropped 6 bases and J dropped 2; count of bases not matched to a gene: 9. The CDR3 spells CACHPTGKNTGELFF. Here the CDR3 DNA reads TGTGCCTGCCACCCGACAGGGAAAAACACCGGGGAGCTGTTTTTT.

This clone appeared once. This chain joins TRBV2 and TRBJ2-1, with a possible D match to TRBD1 (5 bases). Germline values: CDR1 SNHLY, CDR2 FYNNEI. Between the trimmed V and J ends, which lost 6 bases and 9 bases, there was a span of 12 bases. The CDR3 length is 12 residues. CDR3: CASSPQGIEQFF. The CDR3 DNA follows: TGTGCCAGCAGCCCTCAGGGAATTGAGCAGTTCTTC.

The V and J genes are TRBV4-2 and TRBJ2-3, with 16 positions matching TRBD2. This CDR3 region has 20 residues. Germline V gene data show CDR1 as LGHNA and CDR2 as YNFKEQ. Trimming took 0 bases from V and 4 from J; bases not matched to a gene: 10. The CDR3 DNA reads as TGTGCCAGCAGCCAAGACCCGGGACTAGCGGGAGGGCCCATTTCAGATACGCAGTATTTT. It specifies CASSQDPGLAGGPISDTQYF.

V usage is TRBV7-3 and J usage is TRBJ2-2; a weak D match, TRBD2 (6 bases). Germline V gene lookup returns CDR1 SGHTA and CDR2 FQGTGA. This CDR3 is 13 amino acids long. V lost 5 bases, J lost 7 bases, and 11 bases lay in between. This chain's CDR3 is CASSLGGVGELFF. CDR3 coding DNA: TGTGCCAGCAGCCTTGGAGGGGTCGGGGAGCTGTTTTTT. Looking up the rest from reference TRBV7-3 and TRBJ2-2 gives the full variable domain: GAGVSQTPSNKVTEKGKYVELRCDPISGHTALYWYRQSLGQGPEFLIYFQGTGAADDSGLPNDRFFAVRPEGSVSTLKIQRTERGDSAVYLCASSLGGVGELFFGEGSRLTVL.

The chain couples TRBV7-2 to TRBJ1-5; tentatively, D is TRBD1 (6 bases). This CDR3 has 15 residues. Between the trimmed V and J ends, which lost 5 bases and 4 bases, there was a span of 15 bases. Germline values: CDR1 SGHTA, CDR2 FQGNSA. DNA of the CDR3: TGTGCCAGCAGCCCGGACAGCCAAAAGAATCAGCCCCAGCATTTT. Translated, it gives CASSPDSQKNQPQHF.

The chain carries TRBV3-1 (or the pseudogene TRBV3-2) and TRBJ1-2; 7 bases fit TRBD1. Trimming took 2 bases from V and 5 from J; bases not matched to a gene: 5. The CDR3 consists of 14 residues. Germline CDR1 and CDR2: LGHDT and YNNKEL (reference sequence). The CDR3 sequence is CASSQSAGGYGYTF. CDR3 DNA: TGTGCCAGCAGCCAAAGCGCAGGGGGATATGGCTACACCTTC.

J is TRBJ1-5 and V is TRBV30; possibly TRBD1 for D (5 bases). The germline V gene has CDR1 GTSNPN and CDR2 SVGIG (reference sequence). CDR3 length: 14 residues. V was shortened by 2 bases and J by 3 bases, with 11 bases between the two germline ends. The CDR3 spells CAWSSDSFNQPQHF. The CDR3 nucleotides read TGTGCCTGGAGTTCAGACAGTTTCAATCAGCCCCAGCATTTT.

The V and J genes are TRBV7-9 and TRBJ2-3; 8 positions agree with TRBD2. The CDR3 sequence is 17 residues long. V lost 5 bases to trimming and J lost 4 bases; unmatched junction nucleotides: 14. Looked up from germline, CDR1 is SEHNR and CDR2 is FQNEAQ (reference sequence). The CDR3 sequence is CASSRGFREGPADTQYF. In DNA form, the CDR3 reads TGTGCCAGCAGCCGGGGATTTCGGGAGGGCCCAGCAGATACGCAGTATTTT.

The chain uses TRBV27 and TRBJ2-7; 7 bases align to TRBD2. Trimming at V came to 7 bases and at J to 1 base, leaving 4 bases not matched to a gene. Germline CDR1 reads MNHEY; CDR2 reads SMNVEV (reference sequence). The CDR3 is 13 amino acids. The DNA for the CDR3 is TGTGCCAGCAAGAACGGGGGGTCCTACGAGCAGTACTTC. Translating it yields CASKNGGSYEQYF.

The chain joins TRBV11-3 to TRBJ2-1, with 11 bases fitting TRBD1. V lost 5 bases and J lost 3; bases outside the gene matches: 9. The V gene's germline CDR1 is SGHNT and CDR2 YENEEA. The CDR3 consists of 17 residues. In nucleotides, the CDR3 is TGTGCCAGCAGCGTCCTACCCGGGACAGGGGGCTACAATGAGCAGTTCTTC. Translation: CASSVLPGTGGYNEQFF. Variable domain in full (rest from reference TRBV11-3 and TRBJ2-1): EAGVVQSPRYKIIEKKQPVAFWCNPISGHNTLYWYLQNLGQGPELLIRYENEEAVDDSQLPKDRFSAERLKGVDSTLKIQPAELGDSAVYLCASSVLPGTGGYNEQFFGPGTRLTVL.

This chain links TRBV28 with TRBJ1-5, with D perhaps TRBD1 (5 bases). The CDR3 runs to 16 residues. Trimming removed 6 bases at V and 0 bases at J, with 15 bases between. Germline CDR1 and CDR2: MDHEN and SYDVKM. The CDR3 is CASSRRTPYSNQPQHF. CDR3 bases: TGTGCCAGCAGCCGACGGACACCTTATAGCAATCAGCCCCAGCATTTT. The variable domain in full, with the rest retrieved from reference TRBV28 and TRBJ1-5, is DVKVTQSSRYLVKRTGEKVFLECVQDMDHENMFWYRQDPGLGLRLIYFSYDVKMKEKGDIPEGYSVSREKKERFSLILESASTNQTSMYLCASSRRTPYSNQPQHFGDGTRLSIL.

The chain recombines TRBV4-1 with TRBJ2-5; TRBD2 matches 7 bases. Germline CDR1 MGHRA, CDR2 YSYEKL. Trimming took 1 base from V and 5 from J; bases not matched to a gene: 7. This CDR3 comprises 15 residues. The DNA for the CDR3 is TGCGCCAGCAGCCAAGTGGGGGGGAGGTGGGAGACCCAGTACTTC. Amino acids: CASSQVGGRWETQYF.

This sequence joins TRBV3-1 (or the pseudogene TRBV3-2) and TRBJ2-1; D call uncertain. The CDR3 covers 14 residues. Deletions cut 0 bases from V and 7 bases from J, with 10 bases between. Germline V gene data show CDR1 as LGHDT and CDR2 as YNNKEL (reference sequence). The CDR3 loop is CASSQDLTFNEQFF. CDR3 nucleotide sequence: TGTGCCAGCAGCCAAGATCTGACTTTTAATGAGCAGTTCTTC.

The chain is built from TRBV11-2 and TRBJ2-1, with 7 bases matching TRBD1. Trimming cost V 6 bases and J 8 bases; bases outside gene matches: 10. Germline lookup yields CDR1 SGHAT and CDR2 FQNNGV. The CDR3 is 14 residues long. Here the CDR3 DNA reads TGTGCCAGCAGGACCCCGACAGGGCCCCATGAGCAGTTCTTC. Amino acids: CASRTPTGPHEQFF.

The rearrangement uses TRBV27 and TRBJ1-6; D unclear. CDR1 is MNHEY, CDR2 SMNVEV, per germline (reference sequence). This CDR3 has 16 amino acids. V dropped 8 bases and J dropped 5 bases, with 19 bases sitting between them. CDR3 coding DNA: TGTGCCAGCTCACCCAATCCGAGAGGGAATAATTCACCCCTCCACTTT. It is translated as CASSPNPRGNNSPLHF.

V is TRBV30 and J is TRBJ1-2, with 9 bases identical to TRBD1. The CDR3 is made up of 16 amino acids. Germline-derived CDR1 and CDR2 are GTSNPN and SVGIG (reference sequence). Unmatched junction bases numbered 10, after V lost 3 bases and J lost 2 bases. The CDR3 sequence: CAWRRTGDRANYGYTF. As DNA, the CDR3 is TGTGCCTGGAGACGTACAGGGGACAGGGCGAACTATGGCTACACCTTC.

The V call is TRBV16, the J call TRBJ1-1; D gene uncertain. Germline assignment: CDR1 KGHSY and CDR2 FQNENV. The V end was cut by 2 bases, the J end by 4 bases, with 14 bases between. The CDR3 contains 15 residues. This chain's CDR3 is CASSQGRTASTEAFF. The DNA of the CDR3 is TGTGCCAGCAGCCAAGGGAGAACGGCCAGCACTGAAGCTTTCTTT.

A single count supports this clone. The chain uses TRBV9 and TRBJ2-7, with TRBD2 matching over 10 bases. Germline V gene sequence: CDR1 SGDLS, CDR2 YYNGEE. The length of the CDR3 is 17 residues. The J segment lost 7 bases and the V segment lost 0 bases, leaving 13 bases of the junction unmatched. CDR3 amino acids: CASSVDPGTSAQREQYF. The CDR3 DNA is TGTGCCAGCAGCGTAGACCCTGGGACTAGCGCCCAGAGGGAGCAGTACTTC.

This clone was seen only once. DNA of the CDR3: TGCGCCAGCAGCTGGGACAGGGGATGGGGCGAGCAGTACTTC. Translation gives CASSWDRGWGEQYF. This chain uses TRBV5-1 with TRBJ2-7; 10 bases agree with TRBD1. This CDR3 contains 14 residues. Germline lookup yields CDR1 SGHRS and CDR2 YFSETQ. The V gene end was trimmed by 3 bases and the J gene end by 6 bases; junction bases not matched to a gene: 6.

The chain carries TRBV7-9 and TRBJ2-5, with D possibly TRBD1 on 5 matching bases. Germline-derived CDR1 and CDR2 are SEHNR and FQNEAQ (reference sequence). V lost 7 bases and J 2 bases, leaving 11 bases between the germline ends. The CDR3 consists of 13 residues. CDR3 loop: CASIGVRQETQYF. DNA of the CDR3: TGTGCCAGCATAGGGGTGAGGCAAGAGACCCAGTACTTC. Based on the CDR3 plus reference TRBV7-9 and TRBJ2-5, the full variable domain is DTGVSQNPRHKITKRGQNVTFRCDPISEHNRLYWYRQTLGQGPEFLTYFQNEAQLEKSRLLSDRFSAERPKGSFSTLEIQRTEQGDSAMYLCASIGVRQETQYFGPGTRLLVL.

This clone was recorded once. This chain joins TRBV11-3 and TRBJ1-4; 8 positions agree with TRBD1. This CDR3 has 15 residues. J gave up 7 bases and V 6 bases, and 10 bases lay outside the gene matches. Germline CDR1 is SGHNT and CDR2 is YENEEA. CDR3 region: CASRRTGTGGEKLFF. The CDR3 bases are TGTGCCAGCAGACGAACCGGGACAGGCGGTGAAAAACTGTTTTTT.

This clone was observed a few times. The CDR3 nucleotides read TGTGCCAGCAGCGCCAACGACAGGGTTACTGAAGCTTTCTTT. Translated: CASSANDRVTEAFF. This chain connects TRBV9 to TRBJ1-1; TRBD1 aligns across 7 bases. V shed 3 bases, J shed 5 bases, and the junction held 7 bases outside the gene matches. Germline assignment: CDR1 SGDLS and CDR2 YYNGEE. The length of the CDR3 is 14 residues.

The V and J genes are TRBV5-6 and TRBJ2-3, with TRBD2 identical over 10 bases. Germline V gives CDR1 SGHDT, CDR2 YYEEEE. CDR3 length: 14 amino acids. V was pared by 5 bases and J by 3 bases, with 3 bases of the junction left unmatched. The CDR3: CASRPGLATDTQYF. The CDR3 nucleotides read TGTGCCAGCAGACCGGGACTAGCGACAGATACGCAGTATTTT.

The chain recombines TRBV7-2 with TRBJ1-1; no definite D call. The CDR3 spans 14 residues. Trimming took 1 base from V and 1 from J, leaving 7 bases between them. Germline CDR1 and CDR2: SGHTA and FQGNSA. The CDR3 spells CASSLGSGNTEAFF. Written as DNA, the CDR3 is TGTGCCAGCAGCTTAGGTTCCGGGAACACTGAAGCTTTCTTT.

This chain uses TRBV19 with TRBJ1-5, with a possible D match to TRBD1 (5 bases). The CDR3 runs to 16 residues. V lost 0 bases and J 0 bases, leaving 9 bases between the germline ends. Germline lookup yields CDR1 LNHDA and CDR2 SQIVND (reference sequence). The CDR3 loop is CASSIEGHSSNQPQHF. DNA of the CDR3: TGTGCCAGTAGTATAGAAGGACATAGTAGCAATCAGCCCCAGCATTTT.

The genes are TRBV6-2 or TRBV6-3 and TRBJ2-1; no clear D. Trimming left V 0 bases short and J 4 bases short, with 7 bases between. Germline V gene sequence: CDR1 MNHEY, CDR2 SVGEGT. This CDR3 spans 14 amino acids. The CDR3 nucleotides are TGTGCCAGCAGTTACTCCGACATATACAATGAGCAGTTCTTC. Translating gives CASSYSDIYNEQFF.

This sequence joins TRBV5-4 and TRBJ2-6, with a possible D match to TRBD2 (6 bases). Looked up from germline, CDR1 is SGHNT and CDR2 is YYREEE (reference sequence). V gave up 3 bases and J gave up 2 bases, with 12 bases separating them. The CDR3 loop spans 16 amino acids. The CDR3 nucleotides read TGTGCCAGCAGCTCTCCTGGGGGGACTGGGGCCAACGTCCTGACTTTC. This codes for CASSSPGGTGANVLTF. Full variable domain (rest looked up from reference TRBV5-4 and TRBJ2-6): ETGVTQSPTHLIKTRGQQVTLRCSSQSGHNTVSWYQQALGQGPQFIFQYYREEENGRGNFPPRFSGLQFPNYSSELNVNALELDDSALYLCASSSPGGTGANVLTFGAGSRLTVL.

The chain has TRBV30 and TRBJ1-2; D remains ambiguous. The V end lost 7 bases, the J end lost 6 bases, and 18 bases lay between the germline ends. The germline V gene has CDR1 GTSNPN and CDR2 SVGIG (reference sequence). This CDR3 spans 13 amino acids. The CDR3 DNA reads as TGTGCCTCCTCCCGGGCTCTCGGGGATGGCTACACCTTC. This codes for CASSRALGDGYTF.

The chain couples TRBV4-2 to TRBJ2-7, with 10 bases identical to TRBD2. The V and J ends lost 0 bases and 3 bases, in that order; junction bases with no gene match: 2. The CDR3 length is 15 residues. Germline V gives CDR1 LGHNA, CDR2 YNFKEQ. Here the CDR3 reads CASSQERTSGYEQYF. The CDR3 bases are TGTGCCAGCAGCCAAGAAAGGACTAGCGGCTACGAGCAGTACTTC.